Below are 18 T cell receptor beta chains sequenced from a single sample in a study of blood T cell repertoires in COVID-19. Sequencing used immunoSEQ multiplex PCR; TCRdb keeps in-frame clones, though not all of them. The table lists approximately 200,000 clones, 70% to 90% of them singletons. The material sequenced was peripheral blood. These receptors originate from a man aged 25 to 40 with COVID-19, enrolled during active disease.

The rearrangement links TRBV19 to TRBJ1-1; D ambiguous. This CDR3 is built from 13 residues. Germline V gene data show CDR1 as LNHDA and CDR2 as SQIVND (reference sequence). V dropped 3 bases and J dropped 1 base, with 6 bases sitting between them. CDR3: CASSIGRNTEAFF. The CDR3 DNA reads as TGTGCCAGTAGTATCGGGAGGAACACTGAAGCTTTCTTT.

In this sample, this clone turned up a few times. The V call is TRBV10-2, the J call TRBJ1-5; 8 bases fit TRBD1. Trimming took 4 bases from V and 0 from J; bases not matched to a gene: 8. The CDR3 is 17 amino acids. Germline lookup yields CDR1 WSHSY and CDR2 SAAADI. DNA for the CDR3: TGCGCCAGCAGTGTTCAGGGGGCGGGTTATAGCAATCAGCCCCAGCATTTT. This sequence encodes CASSVQGAGYSNQPQHF.

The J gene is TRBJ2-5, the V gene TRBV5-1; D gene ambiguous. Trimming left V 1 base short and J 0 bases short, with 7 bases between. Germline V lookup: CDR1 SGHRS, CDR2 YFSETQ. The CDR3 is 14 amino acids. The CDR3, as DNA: TGCGCCAGCAGCTTGTGGGCGAACCAAGAGACCCAGTACTTC. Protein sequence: CASSLWANQETQYF.

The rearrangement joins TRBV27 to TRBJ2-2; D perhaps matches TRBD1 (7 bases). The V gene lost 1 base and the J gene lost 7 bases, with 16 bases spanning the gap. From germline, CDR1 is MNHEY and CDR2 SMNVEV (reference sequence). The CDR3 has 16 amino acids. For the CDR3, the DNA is TGTGCCAGCAGTTTATTACGCGGGACAGACCTCGGGGAGCTGTTTTTT. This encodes CASSLLRGTDLGELFF.

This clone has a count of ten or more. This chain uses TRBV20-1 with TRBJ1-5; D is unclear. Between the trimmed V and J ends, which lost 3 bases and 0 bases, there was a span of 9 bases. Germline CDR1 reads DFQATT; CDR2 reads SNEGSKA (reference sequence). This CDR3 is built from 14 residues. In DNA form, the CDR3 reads TGCAGTGCTAGTAGCGGGGATAGCAATCAGCCCCAGCATTTT. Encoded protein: CSASSGDSNQPQHF.

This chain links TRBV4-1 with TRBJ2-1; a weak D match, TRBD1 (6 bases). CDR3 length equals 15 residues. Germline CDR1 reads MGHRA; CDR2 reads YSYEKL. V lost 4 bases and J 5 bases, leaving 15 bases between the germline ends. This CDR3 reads CASSRSNRVNNEQFF. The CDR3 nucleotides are TGCGCCAGCAGCCGGTCGAACAGGGTCAACAATGAGCAGTTCTTC.

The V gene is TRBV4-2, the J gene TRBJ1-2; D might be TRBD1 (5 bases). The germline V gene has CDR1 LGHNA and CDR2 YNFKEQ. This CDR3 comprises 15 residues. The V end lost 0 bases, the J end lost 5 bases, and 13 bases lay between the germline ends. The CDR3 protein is CASSQEVGVGYGYTF. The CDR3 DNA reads TGTGCCAGCAGCCAAGAGGTAGGGGTCGGGTATGGCTACACCTTC.

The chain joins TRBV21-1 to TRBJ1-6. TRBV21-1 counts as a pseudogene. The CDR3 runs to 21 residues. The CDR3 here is CASSKYFRGFTKSSYNSPLHF. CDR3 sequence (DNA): TGTGCCAGCAGCAAATACTTCCGAGGGTTCACAAAGAGCTCCTATAATTCACCCCTCCACTTT.

The DNA of the CDR3 is TGTGCCAGCATGTTCGGGGGGCTCACCGGTAATTCACCCCTCCACTTT. The encoded protein is CASMFGGLTGNSPLHF. The rearrangement links TRBV27 to TRBJ1-6; D might be TRBD1 (6 bases). CDR3 length: 16 amino acids. From germline, CDR1 is MNHEY and CDR2 SMNVEV (reference sequence). Trimming stripped 7 bases from V and 6 bases from J, with 19 bases between.

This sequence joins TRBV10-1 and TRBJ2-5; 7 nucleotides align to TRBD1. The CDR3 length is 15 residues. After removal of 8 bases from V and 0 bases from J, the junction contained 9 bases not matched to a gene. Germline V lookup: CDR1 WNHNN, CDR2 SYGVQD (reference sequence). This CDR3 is CASHTGAVYQETQYF. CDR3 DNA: TGCGCCAGCCACACAGGGGCTGTGTACCAAGAGACCCAGTACTTC.

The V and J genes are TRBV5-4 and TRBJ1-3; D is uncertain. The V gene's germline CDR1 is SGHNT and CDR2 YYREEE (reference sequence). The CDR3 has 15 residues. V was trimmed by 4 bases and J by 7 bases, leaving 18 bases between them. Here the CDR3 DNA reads TGTGCCAGCAGCCGCGGGGAGGGCCCGTACAACACCATATATTTT. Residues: CASSRGEGPYNTIYF.

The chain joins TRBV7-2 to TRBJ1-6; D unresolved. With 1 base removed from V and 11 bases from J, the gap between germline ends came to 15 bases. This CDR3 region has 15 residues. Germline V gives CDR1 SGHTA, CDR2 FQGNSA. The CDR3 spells CASSLELRRLTPLHF. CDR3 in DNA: TGTGCCAGCAGCTTAGAATTACGGCGACTCACACCCCTCCACTTT.

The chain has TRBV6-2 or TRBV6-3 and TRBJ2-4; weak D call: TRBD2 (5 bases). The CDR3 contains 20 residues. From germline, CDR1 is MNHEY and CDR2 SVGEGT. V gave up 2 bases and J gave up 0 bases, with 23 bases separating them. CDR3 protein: CASSYPPQRSASLAKNIQYF. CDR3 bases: TGTGCCAGCAGTTACCCCCCTCAGCGGAGTGCCTCTTTAGCCAAAAACATTCAGTACTTC.

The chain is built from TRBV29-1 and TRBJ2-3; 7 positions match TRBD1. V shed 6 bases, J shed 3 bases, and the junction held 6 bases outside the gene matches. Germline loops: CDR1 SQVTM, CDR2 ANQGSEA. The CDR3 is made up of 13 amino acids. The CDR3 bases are TGCAGCGTATCGACAGGGTCGACAGATACGCAGTATTTT. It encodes CSVSTGSTDTQYF.

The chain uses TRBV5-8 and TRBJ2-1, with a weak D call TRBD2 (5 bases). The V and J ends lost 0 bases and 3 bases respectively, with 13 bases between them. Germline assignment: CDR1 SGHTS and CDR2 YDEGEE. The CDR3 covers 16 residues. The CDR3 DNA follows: TGTGCCAGCAGCTTGGGGCTGCTGCGGGTCTACAATGAGCAGTTCTTC. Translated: CASSLGLLRVYNEQFF.

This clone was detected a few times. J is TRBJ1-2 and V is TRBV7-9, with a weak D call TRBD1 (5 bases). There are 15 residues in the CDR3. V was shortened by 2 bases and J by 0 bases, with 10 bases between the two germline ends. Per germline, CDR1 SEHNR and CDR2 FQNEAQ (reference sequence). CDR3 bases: TGTGCCAGCAGCTTACCGACAGCTACTAACTATGGCTACACCTTC. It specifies CASSLPTATNYGYTF.

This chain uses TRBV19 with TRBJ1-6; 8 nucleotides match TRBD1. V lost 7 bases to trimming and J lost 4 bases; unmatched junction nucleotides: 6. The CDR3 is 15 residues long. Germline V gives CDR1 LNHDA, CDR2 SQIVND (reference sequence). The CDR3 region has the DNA TGTGCCAGTACCTCCGGACAGGGATATAATTCACCCCTCCACTTT. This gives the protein CASTSGQGYNSPLHF.

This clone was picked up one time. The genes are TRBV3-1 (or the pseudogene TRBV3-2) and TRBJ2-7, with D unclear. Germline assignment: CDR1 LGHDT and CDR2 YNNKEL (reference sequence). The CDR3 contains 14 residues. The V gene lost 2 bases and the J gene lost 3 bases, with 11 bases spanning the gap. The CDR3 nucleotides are TGTGCCAGCAGCCAAAGGCAGACACTCTACGAGCAGTACTTC. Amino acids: CASSQRQTLYEQYF.